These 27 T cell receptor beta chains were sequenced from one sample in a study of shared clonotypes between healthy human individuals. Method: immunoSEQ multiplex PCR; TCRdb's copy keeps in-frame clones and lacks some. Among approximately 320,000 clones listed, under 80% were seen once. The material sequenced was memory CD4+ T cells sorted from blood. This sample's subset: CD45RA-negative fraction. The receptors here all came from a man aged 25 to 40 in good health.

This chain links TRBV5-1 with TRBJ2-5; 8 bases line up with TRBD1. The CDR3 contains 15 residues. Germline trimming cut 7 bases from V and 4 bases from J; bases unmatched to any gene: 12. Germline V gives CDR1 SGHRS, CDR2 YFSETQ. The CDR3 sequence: CASAIPGGATETQYF. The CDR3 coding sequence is TGCGCCAGCGCCATACCAGGGGGCGCGACAGAGACCCAGTACTTC.

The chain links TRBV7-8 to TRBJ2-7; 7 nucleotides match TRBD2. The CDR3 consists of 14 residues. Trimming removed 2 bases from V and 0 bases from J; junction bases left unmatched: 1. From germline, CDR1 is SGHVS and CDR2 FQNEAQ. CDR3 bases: TGTGCCAGCAGCTTATGGGACTACTCCTACGAGCAGTACTTC. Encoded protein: CASSLWDYSYEQYF. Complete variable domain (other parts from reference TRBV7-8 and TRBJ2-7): GAGVSQSPRYKVAKRGQDVALRCDPISGHVSLFWYQQALGQGPEFLTYFQNEAQLDKSGLPSDRFFAERPEGSVSTLKIQRTQQEDSAVYLCASSLWDYSYEQYFGPGTRLTVT.

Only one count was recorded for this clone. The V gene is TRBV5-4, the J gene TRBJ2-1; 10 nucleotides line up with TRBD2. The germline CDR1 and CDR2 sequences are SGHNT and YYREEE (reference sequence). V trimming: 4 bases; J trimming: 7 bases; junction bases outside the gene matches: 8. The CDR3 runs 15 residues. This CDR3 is CASSEQGLARNEQFF. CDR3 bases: TGTGCCAGCAGCGAACAGGGACTAGCGAGAAATGAGCAGTTCTTC.

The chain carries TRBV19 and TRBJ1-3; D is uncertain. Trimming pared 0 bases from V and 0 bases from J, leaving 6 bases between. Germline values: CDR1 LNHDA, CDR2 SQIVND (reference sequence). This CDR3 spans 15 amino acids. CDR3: CASSIEVRSGNTIYF. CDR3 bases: TGTGCCAGTAGTATAGAGGTGCGCTCTGGAAACACCATATATTTT. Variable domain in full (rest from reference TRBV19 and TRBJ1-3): DGGITQSPKYLFRKEGQNVTLSCEQNLNHDAMYWYRQDPGQGLRLIYYSQIVNDFQKGDIAEGYSVSREKKESFPLTVTSAQKNPTAFYLCASSIEVRSGNTIYFGEGSWLTVV.

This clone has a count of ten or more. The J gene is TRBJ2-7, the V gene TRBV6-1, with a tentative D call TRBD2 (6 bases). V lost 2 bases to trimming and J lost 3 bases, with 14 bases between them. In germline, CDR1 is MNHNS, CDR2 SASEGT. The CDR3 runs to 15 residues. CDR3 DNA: TGTGCCAGCAGTGAAAGCGGCGGGAACTACTACGAGCAGTACTTC. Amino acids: CASSESGGNYYEQYF.

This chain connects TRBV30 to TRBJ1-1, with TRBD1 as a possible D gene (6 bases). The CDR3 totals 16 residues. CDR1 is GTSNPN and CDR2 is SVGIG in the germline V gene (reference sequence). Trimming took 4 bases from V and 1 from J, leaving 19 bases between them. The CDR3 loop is CAWMTGHAGGNTEAFF. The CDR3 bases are TGTGCCTGGATGACGGGACACGCAGGAGGGAACACTGAAGCTTTCTTT. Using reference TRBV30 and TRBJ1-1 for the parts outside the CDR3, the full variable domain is SQTIHQWPATLVQPVGSPLSLECTVEGTSNPNLYWYRQAAGRGLQLLFYSVGIGQISSEVPQNLSASRPQDRQFILSSKKLLLSDSGFYLCAWMTGHAGGNTEAFFGQGTRLTVV.

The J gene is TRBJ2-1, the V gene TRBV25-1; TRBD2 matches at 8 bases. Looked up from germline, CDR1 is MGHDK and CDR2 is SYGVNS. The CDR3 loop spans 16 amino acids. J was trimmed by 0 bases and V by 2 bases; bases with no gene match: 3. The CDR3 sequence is CASSELGRDSYNEQFF. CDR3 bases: TGTGCCAGCAGTGAACTCGGGAGGGACTCCTACAATGAGCAGTTCTTC.

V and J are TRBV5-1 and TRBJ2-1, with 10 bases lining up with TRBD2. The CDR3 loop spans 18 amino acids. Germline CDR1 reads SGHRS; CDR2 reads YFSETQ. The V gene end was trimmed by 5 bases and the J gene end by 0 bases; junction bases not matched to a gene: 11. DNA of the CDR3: TGCGCCAGCAGGAATTTAGCGGGAGGACGAAGCTCCTACAATGAGCAGTTCTTC. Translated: CASRNLAGGRSSYNEQFF.

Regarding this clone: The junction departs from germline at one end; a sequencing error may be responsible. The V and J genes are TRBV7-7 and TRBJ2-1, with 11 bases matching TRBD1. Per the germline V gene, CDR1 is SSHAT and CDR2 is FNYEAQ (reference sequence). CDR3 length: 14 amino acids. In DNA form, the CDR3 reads TGTGCTAGCAGCTTAGGGACAGGGGGCAATGAGCAGTTCTTC. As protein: CASSLGTGGNEQFF. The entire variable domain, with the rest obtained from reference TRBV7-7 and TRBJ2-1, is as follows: GAGVSQSPRYKVTKRGQDVTLRCDPISSHATLYWYQQALGQGPEFLTYFNYEAQPDKSGLPSDRFSAERPEGSISTLTIQRTEQRDSAMYRCASSLGTGGNEQFFGPGTRLTVL.

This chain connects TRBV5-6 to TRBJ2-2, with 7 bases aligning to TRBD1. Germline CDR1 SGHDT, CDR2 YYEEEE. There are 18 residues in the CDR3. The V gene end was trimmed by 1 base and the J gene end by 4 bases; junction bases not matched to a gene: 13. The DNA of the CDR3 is TGTGCCAGCAGCTTGAATGAGAGGGGGCGGGTTACCACCGGGGAGCTGTTTTTT. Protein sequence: CASSLNERGRVTTGELFF.

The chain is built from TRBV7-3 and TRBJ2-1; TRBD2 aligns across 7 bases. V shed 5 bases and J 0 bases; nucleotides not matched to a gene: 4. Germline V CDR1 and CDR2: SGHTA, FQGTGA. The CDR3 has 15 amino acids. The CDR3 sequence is CASSALAVSYNEQFF. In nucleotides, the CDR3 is TGTGCCAGCAGCGCCCTAGCGGTCTCCTACAATGAGCAGTTCTTC. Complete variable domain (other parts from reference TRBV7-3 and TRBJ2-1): GAGVSQTPSNKVTEKGKYVELRCDPISGHTALYWYRQSLGQGPEFLIYFQGTGAADDSGLPNDRFFAVRPEGSVSTLKIQRTERGDSAVYLCASSALAVSYNEQFFGPGTRLTVL.

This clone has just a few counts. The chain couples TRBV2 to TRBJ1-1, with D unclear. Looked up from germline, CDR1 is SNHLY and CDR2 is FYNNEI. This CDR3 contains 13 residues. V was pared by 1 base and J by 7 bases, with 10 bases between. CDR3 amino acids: CASSEGRGGEAFF. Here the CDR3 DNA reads TGTGCCAGCAGTGAAGGTCGGGGTGGTGAAGCTTTCTTT. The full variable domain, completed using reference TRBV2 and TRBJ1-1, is EPEVTQTPSHQVTQMGQEVILRCVPISNHLYFYWYRQILGQKVEFLVSFYNNEISEKSEIFDDQFSVERPDGSNFTLKIRSTKLEDSAMYFCASSEGRGGEAFFGQGTRLTVV.

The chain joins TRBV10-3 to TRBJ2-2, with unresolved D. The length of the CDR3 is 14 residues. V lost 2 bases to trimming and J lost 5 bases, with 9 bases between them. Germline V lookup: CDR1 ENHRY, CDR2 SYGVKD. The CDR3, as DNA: TGTGCCATCAGTGAGCCGGGTAAAACCGGGGAGCTGTTTTTT. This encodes CAISEPGKTGELFF.

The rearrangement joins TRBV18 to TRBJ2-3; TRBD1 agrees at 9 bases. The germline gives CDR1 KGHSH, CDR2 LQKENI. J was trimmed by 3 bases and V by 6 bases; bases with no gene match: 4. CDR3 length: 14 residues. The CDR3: CASSRGTGTDTQYF. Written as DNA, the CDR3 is TGTGCCAGCTCCCGAGGGACAGGGACAGATACGCAGTATTTT. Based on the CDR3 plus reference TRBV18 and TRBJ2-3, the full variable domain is NAGVMQNPRHLVRRRGQEARLRCSPMKGHSHVYWYRQLPEEGLKFMVYLQKENIIDESGMPKERFSAEFPKEGPSILRIQQVVRGDSAAYFCASSRGTGTDTQYFGPGTRLTVL.

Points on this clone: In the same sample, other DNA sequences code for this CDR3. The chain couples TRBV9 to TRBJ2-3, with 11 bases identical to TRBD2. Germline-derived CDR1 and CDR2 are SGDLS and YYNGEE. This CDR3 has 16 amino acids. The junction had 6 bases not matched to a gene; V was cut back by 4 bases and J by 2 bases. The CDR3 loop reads CASSPLAGGYTDTQYF. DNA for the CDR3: TGTGCCAGCAGCCCCTTAGCGGGAGGGTACACAGATACGCAGTATTTT.

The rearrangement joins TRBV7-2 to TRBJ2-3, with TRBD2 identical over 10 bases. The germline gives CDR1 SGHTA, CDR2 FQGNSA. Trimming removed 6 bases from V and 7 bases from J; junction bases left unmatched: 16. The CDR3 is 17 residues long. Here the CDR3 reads CASSRPAFGLAENTQYF. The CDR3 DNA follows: TGTGCCAGCAGTCGACCAGCCTTCGGACTAGCGGAAAATACGCAGTATTTT.

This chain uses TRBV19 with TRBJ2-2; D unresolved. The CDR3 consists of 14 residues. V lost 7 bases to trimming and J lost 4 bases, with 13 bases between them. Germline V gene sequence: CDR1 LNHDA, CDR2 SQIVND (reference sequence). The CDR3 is CASNSRGITGELFF. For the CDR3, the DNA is TGTGCCAGTAACAGTAGAGGTATCACCGGGGAGCTGTTTTTT.

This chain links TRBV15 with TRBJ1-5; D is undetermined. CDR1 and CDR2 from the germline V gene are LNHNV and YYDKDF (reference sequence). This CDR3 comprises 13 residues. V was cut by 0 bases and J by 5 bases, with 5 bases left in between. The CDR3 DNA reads TGTGCCACCAGCAGAGATCCCGATCAGCCCCAGCATTTT. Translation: CATSRDPDQPQHF.

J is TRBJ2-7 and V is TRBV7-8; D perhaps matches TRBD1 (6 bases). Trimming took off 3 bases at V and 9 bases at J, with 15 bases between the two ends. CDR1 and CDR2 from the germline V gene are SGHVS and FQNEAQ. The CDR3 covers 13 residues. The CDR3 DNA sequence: TGTGCCAGCAGCTTGGGGACAAGCCGGGGGCAGTACTTC. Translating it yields CASSLGTSRGQYF.

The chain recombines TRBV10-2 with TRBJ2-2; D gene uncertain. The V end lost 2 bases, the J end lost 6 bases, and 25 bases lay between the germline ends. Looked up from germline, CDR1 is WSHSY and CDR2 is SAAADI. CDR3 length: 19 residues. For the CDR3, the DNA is TGCGCCAGCAGTGAGAAGTACGGCCAGAGGATTTGGATGGCCGGGGAGCTGTTTTTT. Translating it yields CASSEKYGQRIWMAGELFF.

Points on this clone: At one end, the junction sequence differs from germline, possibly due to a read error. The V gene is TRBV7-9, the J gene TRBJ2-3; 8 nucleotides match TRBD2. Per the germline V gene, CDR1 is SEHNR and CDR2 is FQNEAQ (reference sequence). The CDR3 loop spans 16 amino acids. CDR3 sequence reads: CASSLAGLQFRDTQYF. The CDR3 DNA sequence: TGTGCCAGCAGCCTAGCGGGCCTGCAGTTTAGGGATACGCAGTATTTT. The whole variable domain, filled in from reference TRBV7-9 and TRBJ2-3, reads DTGVSQNPRHKITKRGQNVTFRCDPISEHNRLYWYRQTLGQGPEFLTYFQNEAQLEKSRLLSDRFSAERPKGSFSTLEIQRTEQGDSAMYLCASSLAGLQFRDTQYFGPGTRLTVL.

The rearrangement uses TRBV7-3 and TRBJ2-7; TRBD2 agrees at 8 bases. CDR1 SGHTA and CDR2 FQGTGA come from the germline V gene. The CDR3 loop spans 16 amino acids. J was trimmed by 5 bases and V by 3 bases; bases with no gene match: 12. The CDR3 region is CASSLAGTRLLDEQYF. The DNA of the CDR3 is TGTGCCAGCAGCTTGGCCGGGACTAGGCTCTTGGACGAGCAGTACTTC.

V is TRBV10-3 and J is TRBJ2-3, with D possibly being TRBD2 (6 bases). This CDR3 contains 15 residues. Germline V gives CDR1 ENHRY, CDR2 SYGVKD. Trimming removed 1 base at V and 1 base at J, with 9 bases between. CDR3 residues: CAISELSSGTDTQYF. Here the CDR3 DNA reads TGTGCCATCAGTGAGTTGTCTAGCGGCACAGATACGCAGTATTTT.

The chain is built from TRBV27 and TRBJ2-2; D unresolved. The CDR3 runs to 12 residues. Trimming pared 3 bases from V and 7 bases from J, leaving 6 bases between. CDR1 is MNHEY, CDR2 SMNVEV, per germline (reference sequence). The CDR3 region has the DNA TGTGCCAGCAGTTTCCTGGACGGGGAGCTGTTTTTT. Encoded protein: CASSFLDGELFF.

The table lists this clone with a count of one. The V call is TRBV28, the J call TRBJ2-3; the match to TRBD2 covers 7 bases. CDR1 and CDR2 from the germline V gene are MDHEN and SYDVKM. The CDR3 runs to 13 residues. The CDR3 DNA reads TGTGTCGCACAGCGGGAAGGGACAGATACGCAGTATTTT. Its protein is CVAQREGTDTQYF. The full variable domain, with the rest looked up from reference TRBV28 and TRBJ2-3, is DVKVTQSSRYLVKRTGEKVFLECVQDMDHENMFWYRQDPGLGLRLIYFSYDVKMKEKGDIPEGYSVSREKKERFSLILESASTNQTSMYLCVAQREGTDTQYFGPGTRLTVL.

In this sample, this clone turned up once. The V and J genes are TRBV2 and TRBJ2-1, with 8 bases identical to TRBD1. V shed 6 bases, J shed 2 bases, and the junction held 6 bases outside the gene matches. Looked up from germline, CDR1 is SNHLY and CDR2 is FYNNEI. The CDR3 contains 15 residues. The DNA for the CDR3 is TGTGCCAGCAGGGCTAGGACAGGGACCTACAATGAGCAGTTCTTC. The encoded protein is CASRARTGTYNEQFF.

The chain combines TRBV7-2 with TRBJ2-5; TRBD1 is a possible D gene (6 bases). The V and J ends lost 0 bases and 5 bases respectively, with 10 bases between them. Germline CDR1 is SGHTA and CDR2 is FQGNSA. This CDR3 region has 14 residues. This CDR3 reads CASSLAAGVETQYF. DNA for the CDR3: TGTGCCAGCAGCTTAGCGGCAGGGGTGGAGACCCAGTACTTC.